Listed below are T cell receptor beta chains from one sample, sequenced in a study of blood T cells in healthy people across ages. TCRdb itself ran the 5' RACE reads through MiXCR, one entry per CDR3 protein. This sample has 1.5 million to 1.9 million distinct CDR3 sequences, with 42% found just once. Sequencing used blood. These receptors were obtained from a woman aged 18-29 years in good health. Both conserved end residues are trimmed from each CDR3.

TRBJ2-5 TRBV12-3/TRBV12-4 10 ASRLNRETQY
TRBJ1-2 TRBV14 13 ASSQNGVAYYGYT
TRBJ2-3 TRBV10-2 12 ASRLLGDGDTQY
TRBJ2-3 TRBV4-2 14 ASSYLAGGRSDTQY
TRBJ1-3 TRBV11-2 12 ASSYVGSGNTIY
TRBJ1-3 TRBV7-2 14 ASSLWDRGSGNTIY
TRBJ2-7 TRBV9 12 ARAVISDFYEQY
TRBJ1-1 TRBV27 13 AGSLSSSGHTEAF
TRBJ2-2 TRBV9 14 ASSVVGTSSTGELF
TRBJ2-4 TRBV4-3 15 ASSQSPGRLAKNIQY
TRBJ1-2 TRBV4-3 13 ASSQGRGAPYGYT
TRBJ1-2 TRBV10-3 16 AISETPGVQGGNYGYT
TRBJ1-4 TRBV5-6 13 ASSATGYLNEELF
TRBJ2-7 TRBV7-9 12 ASSSRDVFYEQY
TRBJ1-1 TRBV6-2/TRBV6-3 13 ASSYSPTLGTEAF
TRBJ1-5 TRBV12-3/TRBV12-4 13 ASSLAGTGVQPQH
TRBJ2-7 TRBV20-1 11 SARSESSYEQY
TRBJ2-2 TRBV20-1 12 SASDLENTGELF
TRBJ1-4 TRBV10-3 12 ATAQSGWNEKLF
TRBJ2-1 TRBV28 14 ASSSPLRTGFHEQF
TRBJ2-1 TRBV9 12 ASSVEQGRGEQF
TRBJ2-3 TRBV6-5 13 ASSYLAGHTDTQY
TRBJ2-7 TRBV3-1 14 ASGRGGQSFLRGQY
TRBJ1-2 TRBV12-3/TRBV12-4 13 ASSSLTTGNYGYT
TRBJ1-2 TRBV30 11 AWSGTANYGYT
TRBJ1-3 TRBV20-1 12 SARDTQGGNTIY
TRBJ1-2 TRBV7-9 13 ASSFPGSPNYGYT
TRBJ2-3 TRBV3-1 14 ASSPWRGAEADTQY
TRBJ1-1 TRBV7-3 13 ASSLTYQENTEAF
TRBJ2-1 TRBV7-9 11 ASSYDVNNEQF
TRBJ1-6 TRBV6-1 9 ASSNNSPLH
TRBJ2-7 TRBV5-1 14 ASSLERTGGGNEQY
TRBJ1-2 TRBV20-1 12 SARRTLGIDGYT
TRBJ1-1 TRBV29-1 11 SVDKPLNTEAF
TRBJ2-6 TRBV18 13 ASSPTTSGANVLT
TRBJ2-1 TRBV4-3 13 ASSQDRGASKEQF
TRBJ2-1 TRBV29-1 10 SVPGLAGEQF
TRBJ2-7 TRBV7-2 16 ASSLMGLAGGRSYEQY
TRBJ2-1 TRBV7-9 14 ASSPPTGEPYNEQF
TRBJ2-7 TRBV20-1 12 SARSDSGSYEQY
TRBJ1-5 TRBV4-1 15 ASSQRTGGAENQPQH
- TRBV6-1 12 ASSVAGYQETQF
TRBJ2-1 TRBV5-5 15 ASNKGGGPSSYNEQF
TRBJ2-7 TRBV4-1 11 ASSQEGGHEQY
TRBJ2-1 TRBV20-1 11 SAREGIISEQF
TRBJ2-4 TRBV7-2 11 ASSQGAANIQY
TRBJ2-5 TRBV4-2 13 ASSQDLAGEETQY
TRBJ2-1 TRBV6-2/TRBV6-3 13 ASSYWTSVNNEQF
TRBJ2-7 TRBV7-9 15 ASSPFGLAGSSYEQY
TRBJ1-2 TRBV9 12 TSSAGGQAYGYT
TRBJ1-1 TRBV5-1 14 ASSLTGGRGSTEAF
TRBJ2-7 TRBV12-3/TRBV12-4 11 ASSRDSAWEQY
TRBJ1-2 TRBV24-1 12 ATSGEQTVNGYT
TRBJ2-1 TRBV20-1 14 SARILQGAGYNEQF
TRBJ1-1 TRBV21-1 13 ASSAGPDLSTEAF
TRBJ2-2 TRBV27 13 ASSSNPANTGELF
TRBJ1-1 TRBV6-6 11 ASREDSVSEAF